Listed here are 20 T cell receptor beta chains from one sample, sequenced in a study of T cell responses to AZD1222 COVID-19 vaccine. Measured with immunoSEQ multiplex PCR; TCRdb has only the in-frame clones, and not every one. The sample has about 140,000 clones, around nine tenths seen once. The material was peripheral blood, obtained on day 0 of AZD1222 vaccination. These receptors came from an adult in good health.

The chain combines TRBV19 with TRBJ1-3, with no clear D. V lost 6 bases, J lost 0 bases, and 6 bases lay in between. Germline V gene sequence: CDR1 LNHDA, CDR2 SQIVND (reference sequence). There are 13 residues in the CDR3. This CDR3 reads CASSRASGNTIYF. CDR3 coding DNA: TGTGCCAGTAGCCGGGCCTCTGGAAACACCATATATTTT.

V gene TRBV6-6 combines with J gene TRBJ1-2; 9 nucleotides line up with TRBD1. The V and J ends lost 4 bases and 6 bases, in that order; junction bases with no gene match: 12. There are 16 residues in the CDR3. Germline V gives CDR1 MNHNY, CDR2 SVGAGI (reference sequence). The CDR3 bases are TGTGCCAGCAGTTCACCGGGACAGGGTCGTAAGGATGGCTACACCTTC. Amino acids: CASSSPGQGRKDGYTF.

V is TRBV15 and J is TRBJ1-6; D is uncertain. This CDR3 contains 16 residues. Between the trimmed V and J ends, which lost 2 bases and 7 bases, there was a span of 15 bases. CDR1 is LNHNV, CDR2 YYDKDF, per germline (reference sequence). For the CDR3, the DNA is TGTGCCACCAGCAGATTTCCGGGAGCGCCAAATTCACCCCTCCACTTT. Residues: CATSRFPGAPNSPLHF.

The chain couples TRBV11-2 to TRBJ2-1; no definite D call. Germline loops: CDR1 SGHAT, CDR2 FQNNGV. The length of the CDR3 is 14 residues. Between the trimmed V and J ends, which lost 4 bases and 6 bases, there was a span of 13 bases. This CDR3 reads CASSSNIVINEQFF. The CDR3 DNA follows: TGTGCCAGCAGCTCGAACATCGTGATCAATGAGCAGTTCTTC.

This clone has just one count. The CDR3 sequence: CASSLLERYSYNEQFF. The CDR3 coding sequence is TGTGCCAGCAGCTTGTTAGAGCGGTACTCCTACAATGAGCAGTTCTTC. The J gene is TRBJ2-1, the V gene TRBV5-6; maybe TRBD2 (5 bases). This CDR3 spans 16 amino acids. With 1 base removed from V and 0 bases from J, the gap between germline ends came to 11 bases. Germline CDR1 SGHDT, CDR2 YYEEEE.

The chain uses TRBV6-4 and TRBJ2-2; D not resolved. Germline CDR1 and CDR2: MRHNA and SNTAGT. This CDR3 has 14 amino acids. Trimming took off 3 bases at V and 4 bases at J, with 9 bases between the two ends. CDR3 sequence reads: CASSELGGTGELFF. DNA of the CDR3: TGTGCCAGCAGTGAGCTTGGCGGCACCGGGGAGCTGTTTTTT.

V usage is TRBV10-2 and J usage is TRBJ1-6; D possibly corresponds to TRBD1 (5 bases). CDR1 and CDR2 (germline): WSHSY, SAAADI. Trimming stripped 3 bases from V and 0 bases from J, with 9 bases between. CDR3 length: 16 amino acids. CDR3 bases: TGCGCCAGCAGTGACGGGGGGAGCTCCTATAATTCACCCCTCCACTTT. It translates to CASSDGGSSYNSPLHF.

The J gene is TRBJ2-3, the V gene TRBV19; no clear D gene. CDR3 size: 16 residues. V was clipped by 5 bases and J by 1 base, with 16 bases between them. Germline V gene data show CDR1 as LNHDA and CDR2 as SQIVND (reference sequence). The CDR3 bases are TGTGCCAGTAGTTTTCTTAGGATCGAGGGCACAGATACGCAGTATTTT. Translated: CASSFLRIEGTDTQYF. Full variable domain (remainder filled in from reference TRBV19 and TRBJ2-3): DGGITQSPKYLFRKEGQNVTLSCEQNLNHDAMYWYRQDPGQGLRLIYYSQIVNDFQKGDIAEGYSVSREKKESFPLTVTSAQKNPTAFYLCASSFLRIEGTDTQYFGPGTRLTVL.

The V call is TRBV30, the J call TRBJ1-5; tentative D call: TRBD1 (5 bases). Germline lookup yields CDR1 GTSNPN and CDR2 SVGIG (reference sequence). Trimming left V 1 base short and J 4 bases short, with 11 bases between. The CDR3 length is 14 residues. The CDR3 DNA reads as TGTGCCTGGAGTGCAGGGCTCGGAAATCAGCCCCAGCATTTT. The encoded protein is CAWSAGLGNQPQHF.

V is TRBV27 and J is TRBJ2-2; D might be TRBD2 (5 bases). V was trimmed by 9 bases and J by 6 bases, leaving 35 bases between them. From germline, CDR1 is MNHEY and CDR2 SMNVEV (reference sequence). The CDR3 is 20 amino acids. CDR3 DNA sequence: TGTGCCAGACCTCGCACCGGACGGCCTACCTATGGAGGCGTTCCCGGGGAGCTGTTTTTT. Amino acids: CARPRTGRPTYGGVPGELFF.

In this sample, this clone turned up once. The genes are TRBV6-1 and TRBJ1-2; the D is unclear. This CDR3 is 14 amino acids long. Between the trimmed V and J ends, which lost 1 base and 3 bases, there was a span of 9 bases. The V gene's germline CDR1 is MNHNS and CDR2 SASEGT. The CDR3 reads CASSEVPGYYGYTF. Here the CDR3 DNA reads TGTGCCAGCAGTGAAGTTCCGGGTTACTATGGCTACACCTTC.

Regarding this clone: At the DNA level, this CDR3 is encoded by other sequences in the same sample as well. The rearrangement uses TRBV7-9 and TRBJ2-7; D is unresolved. V was shortened by 1 base and J by 4 bases, with 5 bases between the two germline ends. Germline V gives CDR1 SEHNR, CDR2 FQNEAQ (reference sequence). The CDR3 has 12 residues. The CDR3 coding sequence is TGTGCCAGCAGCTTAGTCGGATACGAGCAGTACTTC. Its translation is CASSLVGYEQYF. The full variable domain, in which reference TRBV7-9 and TRBJ2-7 provide the parts outside the CDR3, is DTGVSQNPRHKITKRGQNVTFRCDPISEHNRLYWYRQTLGQGPEFLTYFQNEAQLEKSRLLSDRFSAERPKGSFSTLEIQRTEQGDSAMYLCASSLVGYEQYFGPGTRLTVT.

The rearrangement links TRBV6-6 to TRBJ2-7; a possible D gene is TRBD1 (6 bases). This CDR3 spans 12 amino acids. Germline assignment: CDR1 MNHNY and CDR2 SVGAGI (reference sequence). Trimming took off 6 bases at V and 6 bases at J, with 12 bases between the two ends. The CDR3 DNA is TGTGCCAGCAGAACAGGGTCGGGCGAGCAGTACTTC. Its protein product is CASRTGSGEQYF.

The V and J genes are TRBV11-3 and TRBJ1-1; the D is unclear. Germline CDR1 is SGHNT and CDR2 is YENEEA. The CDR3 has 12 residues. V gave up 6 bases and J gave up 0 bases, with 5 bases separating them. The CDR3: CASSYMNTEAFF. For the CDR3, the DNA is TGTGCCAGCAGTTACATGAACACTGAAGCTTTCTTT. The whole variable domain, remainder taken from reference TRBV11-3 and TRBJ1-1, is EAGVVQSPRYKIIEKKQPVAFWCNPISGHNTLYWYLQNLGQGPELLIRYENEEAVDDSQLPKDRFSAERLKGVDSTLKIQPAELGDSAVYLCASSYMNTEAFFGQGTRLTVV.

CDR3 coding DNA: TGTGCCAGCAGCGCGCGGGGGGGCACAGATACGCAGTATTTT. Protein: CASSARGGTDTQYF. J is TRBJ2-3 and V is TRBV11-2; 8 nucleotides agree with TRBD2. The length of the CDR3 is 14 residues. Germline CDR1 is SGHAT and CDR2 is FQNNGV. With V trimmed by 5 bases and J by 1 base, 2 bases remained unmatched.

This chain connects TRBV11-3 to TRBJ2-1; D is uncertain. Per the germline V gene, CDR1 is SGHNT and CDR2 is YENEEA. Trimming took 5 bases from V and 11 from J, leaving 16 bases between them. The CDR3 runs to 13 residues. Written as DNA, the CDR3 is TGTGCCAGCAGCCTACACCCCACAATGAAGCAGTTCTTC. This encodes CASSLHPTMKQFF.

The chain links TRBV10-2 to TRBJ1-4, with TRBD1 matching over 7 bases. CDR3 size: 13 residues. In germline, CDR1 is WSHSY, CDR2 SAAADI. The CDR3 nucleotides read TGCGCAACCCAGGGGGGGCCTAATGAAAAACTGTTTTTT. Protein sequence: CATQGGPNEKLFF.

The rearrangement uses TRBV10-3 and TRBJ2-2, with 11 bases matching TRBD2. From germline, CDR1 is ENHRY and CDR2 SYGVKD. J was trimmed by 5 bases and V by 3 bases; bases with no gene match: 5. The CDR3 has 16 residues. As DNA, the CDR3 is TGTGCCATCAGTGATCGGCTAGCGGGAGGTACCGGGGAGCTGTTTTTT. Residues: CAISDRLAGGTGELFF.

The chain employs TRBV3-1 (or the pseudogene TRBV3-2) and TRBJ2-7; 11 nucleotides line up with TRBD2. Germline V gene lookup returns CDR1 LGHDT and CDR2 YNNKEL (reference sequence). This CDR3 spans 17 amino acids. J gave up 6 bases and V 0 bases, and 10 bases lay outside the gene matches. The CDR3 region has the DNA TGTGCCAGCAGCCAAGATGTAGCGGGAGGGCTCCCGCCCGAGCAGTACTTC. Protein: CASSQDVAGGLPPEQYF.

The V gene is TRBV7-9, the J gene TRBJ1-4; D is ambiguous. Germline V gene lookup returns CDR1 SEHNR and CDR2 FQNEAQ (reference sequence). Deletions cut 5 bases from V and 0 bases from J, with 7 bases between. The CDR3 runs to 14 residues. The CDR3 reads CASSRQSTNEKLFF. The CDR3, as DNA: TGTGCCAGCAGCCGACAATCAACTAATGAAAAACTGTTTTTT.